The 21 T cell receptor beta chains presented below share a single source sample, sequenced in a study of cytomegalovirus exposure and HLA in healthy donors (TCRdb year 2017). Libraries were constructed by the immunoSEQ multiplex PCR assay. TCRdb carries this immuneACCESS record with in-frame sequences only. Its versions omit some clonotypes, under half of them owing to an unresolved V gene in the studies checked, with the rest unexplained. This sample holds about 180,000 clones; 75% to 90% were observed only once. The top ten clones comprise 16% of the sample. Material: PBMCs. The receptor set was obtained from a man aged 18 to 29 in good health and CMV-seropositive.

V is TRBV6-6 and J is TRBJ2-7; 12 positions match TRBD2. The CDR3 runs 15 residues. Germline V lookup: CDR1 MNHNY, CDR2 SVGAGI (reference sequence). With 5 bases clipped from V and 6 bases from J, the junction kept 8 bases outside the gene matches. CDR3 DNA sequence: TGTGCCAGCAGTACGCGGACTAGCGGGGTGGGCGAGCAGTACTTC. Protein sequence: CASSTRTSGVGEQYF.

The V and J genes are TRBV6-1 and TRBJ2-3; TRBD1 aligns across 8 bases. Trimming cost V 9 bases and J 2 bases; bases outside gene matches: 10. Germline V CDR1 and CDR2: MNHNS, SASEGT. The CDR3 has 15 residues. In DNA form, the CDR3 reads TGTGCCAGTCTACCGGGACAGGAGTTCACAGATACGCAGTATTTT. Its protein product is CASLPGQEFTDTQYF.

The J gene is TRBJ1-6, the V gene TRBV2; possibly TRBD1 for D (6 bases). The V gene lost 5 bases and the J gene lost 6 bases, with 17 bases spanning the gap. The CDR3 covers 16 residues. The V gene's germline CDR1 is SNHLY and CDR2 FYNNEI. This CDR3 is CASSLSTGGSNSPLHF. DNA for the CDR3: TGTGCCAGCAGTCTCTCGACAGGCGGTAGTAATTCACCCCTCCACTTT.

V gene TRBV5-1 combines with J gene TRBJ1-1, with D hard to call. The CDR3 is 15 amino acids. Per germline, CDR1 SGHRS and CDR2 YFSETQ. V lost 0 bases and J lost 1, with 10 bases in between. DNA for the CDR3: TGCGCCAGCAGCTTGGGTGGGCCGACGAACACTGAAGCTTTCTTT. It encodes CASSLGGPTNTEAFF.

The J gene is TRBJ2-7, the V gene TRBV6-1; 8 bases agree with TRBD1. CDR3 length: 15 residues. CDR1 is MNHNS and CDR2 is SASEGT in the germline V gene. The V gene end was trimmed by 4 bases and the J gene end by 0 bases; junction bases not matched to a gene: 5. CDR3 amino acids: CASSGWTGSSYEQYF. The CDR3 region has the DNA TGTGCCAGCAGTGGATGGACAGGGAGCTCCTACGAGCAGTACTTC.

The chain has TRBV27 and TRBJ1-1, with D possibly TRBD1 on 5 matching bases. This CDR3 contains 13 residues. The V end was cut by 6 bases, the J end by 4 bases, with 12 bases between. The germline gives CDR1 MNHEY, CDR2 SMNVEV (reference sequence). CDR3 nucleotide sequence: TGTGCCAGCAGCCAGGGCTGGCGCACTGAAGCTTTCTTT. This gives the protein CASSQGWRTEAFF.

This sequence joins TRBV11-3 and TRBJ2-6; D gene uncertain. This CDR3 is built from 16 residues. CDR1 and CDR2 (germline): SGHNT, YENEEA. Trimming stripped 5 bases from V and 0 bases from J, with 11 bases between. The CDR3 is CASSPPESSGANVLTF. CDR3 in DNA: TGTGCCAGCAGCCCGCCGGAGAGCTCTGGGGCCAACGTCCTGACTTTC.

The rearrangement links TRBV4-2 to TRBJ1-2; D not resolved. The CDR3 totals 13 residues. V was pared by 1 base and J by 6 bases, with 9 bases between. Germline CDR1 LGHNA, CDR2 YNFKEQ. The CDR3 sequence is CASSQGHSDGYTF. The CDR3, as DNA: TGTGCCAGCAGCCAAGGACACTCCGATGGCTACACCTTC.

This chain links TRBV7-3 with TRBJ2-1; TRBD2 aligns across 12 bases. The trim removed 5 bases at V and 7 bases at J, leaving 6 bases unmatched. CDR3 length: 15 amino acids. Germline assignment: CDR1 SGHTA and CDR2 FQGTGA. CDR3 sequence: CASSPLAGGGNEQFF. The CDR3 DNA sequence: TGTGCCAGCAGCCCACTAGCGGGGGGAGGGAATGAGCAGTTCTTC.

The genes are TRBV4-2 and TRBJ2-3; TRBD2 matches 8 bases. The CDR3 covers 17 residues. Germline assignment: CDR1 LGHNA and CDR2 YNFKEQ. V shed 0 bases and J 0 bases; nucleotides not matched to a gene: 5. CDR3 loop: CASSQDRPGGSTDTQYF. The CDR3 bases are TGTGCCAGCAGCCAAGACCGTCCGGGGGGGAGCACAGATACGCAGTATTTT.

The chain links TRBV11-3 to TRBJ1-4; D not resolved. Germline values: CDR1 SGHNT, CDR2 YENEEA. This CDR3 has 15 residues. Trimming removed 1 base from V and 6 bases from J, with 12 bases in between. Here the CDR3 reads CASSLGVLGDEKLFF. The DNA of the CDR3 is TGTGCCAGCAGCTTAGGGGTCCTCGGAGATGAAAAACTGTTTTTT.

The sample holds one count of this clone. The V call is TRBV7-9, the J call TRBJ1-2; 11 bases match TRBD1. The CDR3 sequence is 15 residues long. From germline, CDR1 is SEHNR and CDR2 FQNEAQ (reference sequence). Trimming took 4 bases from V and 3 from J; bases not matched to a gene: 4. In DNA, the CDR3 is TGTGCCAGCAGCTCCTGGGACAGGGGGGACTATGGCTACACCTTC. Its translation is CASSSWDRGDYGYTF.

This chain uses TRBV6-6 with TRBJ2-3; 7 bases align to TRBD2. From germline, CDR1 is MNHNY and CDR2 SVGAGI (reference sequence). This CDR3 spans 16 amino acids. Germline trimming cut 6 bases from V and 4 bases from J; bases unmatched to any gene: 13. The CDR3 sequence is CASRTVRGLVADTQYF. CDR3 nucleotide sequence: TGTGCCAGCAGGACAGTTCGCGGACTAGTGGCAGATACGCAGTATTTT.

The V gene is TRBV4-1, the J gene TRBJ2-1, with 12 bases aligning to TRBD2. The CDR3 has 16 residues. CDR1 MGHRA and CDR2 YSYEKL come from the germline V gene. The V and J ends lost 0 bases and 10 bases, in that order; junction bases with no gene match: 7. Written as DNA, the CDR3 is TGCGCCAGCAGCCAAGAACGACTAGCGGGGGTAGGGGAGCAGTTCTTC. Translating it yields CASSQERLAGVGEQFF.

In DNA, the CDR3 is TGCGCCAGCCTTTATAACAGGGTTAATGGCTACACCTTC. This sequence encodes CASLYNRVNGYTF. The chain links TRBV5-1 to TRBJ1-2; tentative D call: TRBD1 (6 bases). Germline V gives CDR1 SGHRS, CDR2 YFSETQ. The CDR3 length is 13 residues. Trimming stripped 7 bases from V and 6 bases from J, with 16 bases between.

V usage is TRBV6-4 and J usage is TRBJ2-7; unclear D gene. Germline V lookup: CDR1 MRHNA, CDR2 SNTAGT. The CDR3 spans 19 residues. The germline V and J ends were trimmed by 5 bases and 3 bases, with 29 bases remaining between them. The CDR3 DNA sequence: TGTGCCAGCAGTTCACAGCTTATCTCCTTTTGCCCCTATGGCTACGAGCAGTACTTC. Translation: CASSSQLISFCPYGYEQYF.

The rearrangement links TRBV6-5 to TRBJ1-3; no reliable D call. This CDR3 is built from 11 residues. Trimming left V 6 bases short and J 4 bases short, with 4 bases between. Germline values: CDR1 MNHEY, CDR2 SVGAGI. The CDR3 spells CASSLGNTIYF. The DNA of the CDR3 is TGTGCCAGCAGCCTCGGAAACACCATATATTTT.

This clone has just a few counts. This chain uses TRBV7-9 with TRBJ2-7, with D possibly being TRBD1 (5 bases). V was pared by 8 bases and J by 6 bases, with 11 bases between. Per germline, CDR1 SEHNR and CDR2 FQNEAQ (reference sequence). The CDR3 has 11 residues. The CDR3 reads CASGAEAEQYF. CDR3 bases: TGTGCCAGCGGGGCGGAAGCCGAGCAGTACTTC.

CDR3 sequence: CASSGDTLSSYEQYF. CDR3 nucleotide sequence: TGCGCCAGCAGCGGGGACACCCTGAGCTCCTACGAGCAGTACTTC. The genes are TRBV5-1 and TRBJ2-7; perhaps TRBD1 as D (6 bases). Per the germline V gene, CDR1 is SGHRS and CDR2 is YFSETQ. The CDR3 extends over 15 amino acids. V was clipped by 4 bases and J by 0 bases, with 14 bases between them.

Only a few counts were recorded for this clone. The chain uses TRBV28 and TRBJ1-5, with TRBD1 matching 7 bases. J was trimmed by 7 bases and V by 5 bases; bases with no gene match: 8. Germline loops: CDR1 MDHEN, CDR2 SYDVKM. CDR3 length: 14 residues. The DNA for the CDR3 is TGTGCCAGCAGTGCCCCAGGGGGAGGACAGCCCCAGCATTTT. Translated, it gives CASSAPGGGQPQHF.

The V and J genes are TRBV28 and TRBJ2-3; 9 nucleotides agree with TRBD1. There are 16 residues in the CDR3. J gave up 3 bases and V 6 bases, and 10 bases lay outside the gene matches. CDR1 MDHEN and CDR2 SYDVKM come from the germline V gene. The CDR3 region is CASSWAGTGRTDTQYF. CDR3 sequence (DNA): TGTGCCAGCAGCTGGGCCGGGACAGGGAGGACAGATACGCAGTATTTT. The complete variable domain, with remaining parts taken from reference TRBV28 and TRBJ2-3, reads DVKVTQSSRYLVKRTGEKVFLECVQDMDHENMFWYRQDPGLGLRLIYFSYDVKMKEKGDIPEGYSVSREKKERFSLILESASTNQTSMYLCASSWAGTGRTDTQYFGPGTRLTVL.